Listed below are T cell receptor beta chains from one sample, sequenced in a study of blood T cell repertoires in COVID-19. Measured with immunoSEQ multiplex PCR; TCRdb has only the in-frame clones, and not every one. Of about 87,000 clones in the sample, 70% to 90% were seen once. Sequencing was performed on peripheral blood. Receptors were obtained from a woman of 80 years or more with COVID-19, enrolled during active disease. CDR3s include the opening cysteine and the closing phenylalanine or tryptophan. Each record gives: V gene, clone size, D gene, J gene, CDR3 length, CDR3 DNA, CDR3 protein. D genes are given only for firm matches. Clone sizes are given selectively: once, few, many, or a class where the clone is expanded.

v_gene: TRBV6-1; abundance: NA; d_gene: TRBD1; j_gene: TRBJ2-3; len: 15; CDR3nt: TGTGCCAGCAGTGAACACAGGGGCGACACAGATACGCAGTATTTT; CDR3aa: CASSEHRGDTDTQYF
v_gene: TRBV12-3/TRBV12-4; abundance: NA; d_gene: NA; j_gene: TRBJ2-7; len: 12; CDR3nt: TGTGCCAGCAGTTTGCAGGGGGGCGAGCAGTACTTC; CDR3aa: CASSLQGGEQYF
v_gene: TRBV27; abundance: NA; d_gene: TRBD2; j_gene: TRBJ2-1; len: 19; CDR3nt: TGTGCCAGCAGTTTATGGATCCCTAGCGGGGTTAGCTCCTACAATGAGCAGTTCTTC; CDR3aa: CASSLWIPSGVSSYNEQFF
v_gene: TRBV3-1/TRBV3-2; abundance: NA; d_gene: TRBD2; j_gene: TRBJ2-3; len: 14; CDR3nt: TGTGCCAGCAGAAGACTAGCGGGACAGGATACGCAGTATTTT; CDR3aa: CASRRLAGQDTQYF
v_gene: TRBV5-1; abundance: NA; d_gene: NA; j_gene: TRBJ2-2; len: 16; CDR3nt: TGCGCCAGCAGCCTCAGACTAGGGACGGGCACCGGGGAGCTGTTTTTT; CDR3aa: CASSLRLGTGTGELFF
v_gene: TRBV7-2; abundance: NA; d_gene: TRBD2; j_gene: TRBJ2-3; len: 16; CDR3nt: TGTGCCAGCAGCTTAGTCTGGCGGGGAGGGGTAGATACGCAGTATTTT; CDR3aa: CASSLVWRGGVDTQYF
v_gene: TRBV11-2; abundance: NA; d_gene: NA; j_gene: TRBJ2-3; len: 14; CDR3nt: TGTGCCAGCAGCTTAGCGGCCAGCCGACAGACGCAGTATTTT; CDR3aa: CASSLAASRQTQYF
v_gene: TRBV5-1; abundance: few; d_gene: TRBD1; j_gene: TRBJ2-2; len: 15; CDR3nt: TGCGCCAGCAGCTGGGGCCCGGGACAGGGCAGGGAGCTGTTTTTT; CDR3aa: CASSWGPGQGRELFF
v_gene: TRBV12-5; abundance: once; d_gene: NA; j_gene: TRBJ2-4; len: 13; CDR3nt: TGTGCTAGTGGTTTCCCAGGAGGGCACATTCAGTACTTC; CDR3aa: CASGFPGGHIQYF
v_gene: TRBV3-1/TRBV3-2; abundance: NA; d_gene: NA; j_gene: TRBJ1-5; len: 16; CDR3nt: TGTGCCAGCAGCCACGGACACCAACTTAGCAATCAGCCCCAGCATTTT; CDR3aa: CASSHGHQLSNQPQHF